The rows below give T cell receptor beta chains drawn from one sample of a study of T cell responses to AZD1222 COVID-19 vaccine. TCRdb's copy holds only in-frame clones and misses some; the assay was immunoSEQ multiplex PCR. The sample comprises about 120,000 clones, 75% to 95% of which are singletons, and about 5.2% rests with the top ten. The sequencing here drew on peripheral blood, taken on day 0 of AZD1222 vaccination. The receptors shown here come from an adult in good health. CDR3s include the opening cysteine and the closing phenylalanine or tryptophan. Fields, in order: clone size, J gene, D gene, V gene, CDR3 DNA, CDR3 protein. The D gene is left open where the match is weak. Size is stated for part of the rows, as once, few or many counts, or as a class when the clone is expanded.

size: -; J: TRBJ1-4; D: TRBD1; V: TRBV7-6; DNA: TGTGCCAGCAGCGCAGGTCAGGGGGCACGAGAAGCTAATGAAAAACTGTTTTTT; CDR3: CASSAGQGAREANEKLFF
size: -; J: TRBJ1-1; D: -; V: TRBV7-3; DNA: TGTGCCAGCAGCTGGGGACCTCATCTGAACACTGAAGCTTTCTTT; CDR3: CASSWGPHLNTEAFF
size: -; J: TRBJ1-2; D: TRBD1; V: TRBV6-5; DNA: TGTGCCAGCACCCTGACAGGGGGAGGCTACACCTTC; CDR3: CASTLTGGGYTF
size: -; J: TRBJ1-5; D: -; V: TRBV7-8; DNA: TGTGCCAGCAGCCTCCGACGGGGAAATCAGCCCCAGCATTTT; CDR3: CASSLRRGNQPQHF
size: -; J: TRBJ1-2; D: TRBD1; V: TRBV29-1; DNA: TGCAGCGTTGGAGGGGACAGGAACCTCTATGGCTACACCTTC; CDR3: CSVGGDRNLYGYTF
size: -; J: TRBJ2-1; D: -; V: TRBV11-2; DNA: TGTGCCAGCAGAGAACTCAGCTCCTACAATGAGCAGTTCTTC; CDR3: CASRELSSYNEQFF
size: -; J: TRBJ1-2; D: -; V: TRBV23-1; DNA: TGCGCCAGCTCCCTGTCAAGGGAAAAGGGTACTAGTGGCTACACCTTC; CDR3: CASSLSREKGTSGYTF
size: once; J: TRBJ2-1; D: -; V: TRBV12-3/TRBV12-4; DNA: TGTGCCAGCAGCTCCGGGACCCGAGAGCAGTTCTTC; CDR3: CASSSGTREQFF
size: -; J: TRBJ1-1; D: -; V: TRBV2; DNA: TGTGCCAGCAGTGCAGGGTGGAACACTGAAGCTTTCTTT; CDR3: CASSAGWNTEAFF
size: -; J: TRBJ2-7; D: -; V: TRBV7-3; DNA: TGTGCCAGCAGCCCATCCCCGACTAGCTCCTACGAGCAGTACTTC; CDR3: CASSPSPTSSYEQYF
size: -; J: TRBJ1-2; D: -; V: TRBV6-5; DNA: TGTGCCAGCCGCCGACAGAACTATGGCTACACCTTC; CDR3: CASRRQNYGYTF
size: -; J: TRBJ2-7; D: -; V: TRBV4-2; DNA: TGTGCCAGCAGCCTTTCGGGGGCAGGTTCCCACGAGCAGTACTTC; CDR3: CASSLSGAGSHEQYF
size: -; J: TRBJ2-1; D: TRBD1; V: TRBV18; DNA: TGTGCCAGCTCACGAGGGGACAGCTCCTACAATGAGCAGTTCTTC; CDR3: CASSRGDSSYNEQFF
size: -; J: TRBJ1-1; D: TRBD1; V: TRBV6-5; DNA: TGTGCCAGCAGTTTGACAGGGCCCCTGAACACTGAAGCTTTCTTT; CDR3: CASSLTGPLNTEAFF
size: -; J: TRBJ1-2; D: -; V: TRBV6-5; DNA: TGTGCCAGCATTGGACCCAGTTTGGCGAGCGGGCGTTACACCTTC; CDR3: CASIGPSLASGRYTF
size: -; J: TRBJ1-5; D: -; V: TRBV19; DNA: TGTGCCTCAAACGACAGAACCAATCAGCCCCAGCATTTT; CDR3: CASNDRTNQPQHF
size: -; J: TRBJ2-2; D: -; V: TRBV15; DNA: TGTGCCACCAGCAGAGAAACAGTTAACACCGGGGAGCTGTTTTTT; CDR3: CATSRETVNTGELFF
size: -; J: TRBJ2-7; D: TRBD1; V: TRBV11-1; DNA: TGTGCCAGCAGCTTAGCAGGGACAGGGGACTACGAGCAGTACTTC; CDR3: CASSLAGTGDYEQYF
size: -; J: TRBJ2-3; D: -; V: TRBV9; DNA: TGTGCCAGCAGCGTAGCTCCGACACTCACAGATACGCAGTATTTT; CDR3: CASSVAPTLTDTQYF
size: -; J: TRBJ2-2; D: TRBD2; V: TRBV9; DNA: TGTGCCAGCAACCGTAGAGGGAGGGCCACCGGGGAGCTGTTTTTT; CDR3: CASNRRGRATGELFF
size: -; J: TRBJ1-2; D: -; V: TRBV29-1; DNA: TGCAGCGCCTTCTCCACCGGGGTTCCGGGTAATGGCTACACCTTC; CDR3: CSAFSTGVPGNGYTF
size: -; J: TRBJ1-2; D: TRBD1; V: TRBV2; DNA: TGTGCCAGCAGTGGACAGGGGGCAGATGGCTACACCTTC; CDR3: CASSGQGADGYTF
size: -; J: TRBJ1-2; D: -; V: TRBV12-3/TRBV12-4; DNA: TGTGCCAGCAGTTTAGGTTTTGGCTACACCTTC; CDR3: CASSLGFGYTF
size: -; J: TRBJ1-3; D: TRBD1; V: TRBV28; DNA: TGTGCCAGCAGCTACGCGGACAGGGGGGATGGAAACACCATATATTTT; CDR3: CASSYADRGDGNTIYF
size: -; J: TRBJ1-2; D: -; V: TRBV28; DNA: TGTGCCAGCAGTCATGACAGTCCAGGCTACACCTTC; CDR3: CASSHDSPGYTF
size: few; J: TRBJ1-3; D: -; V: TRBV7-8; DNA: TGTGCCAGCAGCTTAGGTGAATCGAGAGGAAACACCATATATTTT; CDR3: CASSLGESRGNTIYF
size: -; J: TRBJ2-3; D: TRBD1; V: TRBV27; DNA: TGTGCCAGCAATACTAGACAGGGGGCGGAGGTAGATACGCAGTATTTT; CDR3: CASNTRQGAEVDTQYF
size: -; J: TRBJ2-2; D: -; V: TRBV7-2; DNA: TGTGCCAGCACCTCAATCAACACCGGGGAGCTGTTTTTT; CDR3: CASTSINTGELFF
size: once; J: TRBJ2-7; D: -; V: TRBV28; DNA: TGTGCCAGCAAAGGTGGCCCCGAGCAGTACTTC; CDR3: CASKGGPEQYF
size: -; J: TRBJ1-6; D: TRBD1; V: TRBV30; DNA: TGTGCCTGGAGTCCCACAGGGGGTTCACCCCTCCACTTT; CDR3: CAWSPTGGSPLHF
size: -; J: TRBJ2-7; D: TRBD1; V: TRBV28; DNA: TGTGCCAGCAGTTTGACAGGGCCCTACTACGAGCAGTACTTC; CDR3: CASSLTGPYYEQYF
size: -; J: TRBJ2-1; D: TRBD1; V: TRBV30; DNA: TGTGCCTGGGAGGGACAGGCCTACAATGAGCAGTTCTTC; CDR3: CAWEGQAYNEQFF
size: -; J: TRBJ2-3; D: -; V: TRBV14; DNA: TGTGCCAGCAGCCAAGAACACCTCACCACAGATACGCAGTATTTT; CDR3: CASSQEHLTTDTQYF
size: once; J: TRBJ2-5; D: -; V: TRBV9; DNA: TGTGCCAGCAGCGTCATGGTGGAACGGGAGACCCAGTACTTC; CDR3: CASSVMVERETQYF
size: -; J: TRBJ1-2; D: -; V: TRBV27; DNA: TGTGCCAGCCGTTTTGGGGGTGTAAACTATGGCTACACCTTC; CDR3: CASRFGGVNYGYTF
size: -; J: TRBJ2-1; D: -; V: TRBV6-5; DNA: TGTGCCAGCACCGAGGGTTCTCGGAGAGAGCAGTTCTTC; CDR3: CASTEGSRREQFF
size: few; J: TRBJ1-2; D: -; V: TRBV7-2; DNA: TGTGCCAGCAGCTACCTCCGGGACATCACTAACTATGGCTACACCTTC; CDR3: CASSYLRDITNYGYTF
size: -; J: TRBJ2-7; D: -; V: TRBV4-1; DNA: TGCGCCAGCAGCCAAGATCTCCCCAGGGACCACGAGCAGTACTTC; CDR3: CASSQDLPRDHEQYF
size: -; J: TRBJ1-6; D: -; V: TRBV9; DNA: TGTGCCAGCAGCGTAGCAGGGTCCGAAAATTCACCCCTCCACTTT; CDR3: CASSVAGSENSPLHF
size: -; J: TRBJ2-7; D: -; V: TRBV3-1/TRBV3-2; DNA: TGTGCCAGCACCTCTCACTACGAGCAGTACTTC; CDR3: CASTSHYEQYF
size: -; J: TRBJ1-2; D: -; V: TRBV4-2; DNA: TGTGCCAGCAGCCAAGATCGTGGGGAGGGGGGAGATGGCTACACCTTC; CDR3: CASSQDRGEGGDGYTF
size: once; J: TRBJ2-5; D: TRBD2; V: TRBV6-1; DNA: TGTGCCAGCAGTGAAGAAGCGGGAGGGGGGATGGAGACCCAGTACTTC; CDR3: CASSEEAGGGMETQYF